Shown below are 25 T cell receptor beta chains from a single sample sequenced in a study of blood T cell repertoires in COVID-19. Here immunoSEQ multiplex PCR was the method, and the copy in TCRdb shows in-frame clones only, minus some. The sample carries 90,000 to 110,000 clones, about four fifths recorded once. The sequencing sample was made of peripheral blood. The source of these receptors is an older woman with acute or convalescent COVID-19.

The V and J genes are TRBV10-2 and TRBJ1-5, with D maybe TRBD1 (6 bases). The CDR3 loop spans 15 amino acids. Germline CDR1 reads WSHSY; CDR2 reads SAAADI. The V and J ends lost 2 bases and 4 bases respectively, with 12 bases between them. The CDR3 DNA reads TGCGCCAGCAGTGAGGGGGGACACCAGAATCAGCCCCAGCATTTT. Its translation: CASSEGGHQNQPQHF.

This chain uses TRBV28 with TRBJ1-1, with 8 bases lining up with TRBD1. The germline V gene has CDR1 MDHEN and CDR2 SYDVKM. The J segment lost 3 bases and the V segment lost 4 bases, leaving 7 bases of the junction unmatched. The CDR3 has 15 amino acids. In DNA, the CDR3 is TGTGCCAGCAGTTCGTTACAGGGGGGGTACACTGAAGCTTTCTTT. Protein: CASSSLQGGYTEAFF.

DNA for the CDR3: TGCGCCGGAGCGGGAGAAGAGCTCTCTGGAAACACCATATATTTT. The encoded protein is CAGAGEELSGNTIYF. This chain links TRBV10-1 with TRBJ1-3; D remains unclear. The ends were cut back, 11 bases at V and 0 bases at J, with 17 bases in the middle. CDR1 and CDR2 (germline): WNHNN, SYGVQD (reference sequence). The CDR3 runs to 15 residues.

Turning to this clone: The sample has other DNA sequences that encode this CDR3 too. The chain joins TRBV5-1 to TRBJ2-7, with D uncertain. V dropped 5 bases and J dropped 1 base, with 4 bases sitting between them. Germline lookup yields CDR1 SGHRS and CDR2 YFSETQ. The CDR3 runs 11 residues. The CDR3 DNA reads as TGCGCCAGCAGGTCTTCCTACGAGCAGTACTTC. Amino acids: CASRSSYEQYF.

The CDR3 bases are TGTGCCAGCTCACCACCGGGACTAGCGGGGGTTCATGAGCAGTTCTTC. This gives the protein CASSPPGLAGVHEQFF. The chain recombines TRBV18 with TRBJ2-1; 14 nucleotides align to TRBD2. From germline, CDR1 is KGHSH and CDR2 LQKENI. The CDR3 has 16 amino acids. With V trimmed by 0 bases and J by 8 bases, 3 bases remained unmatched.

This clone has only a few counts. The chain joins TRBV6-1 to TRBJ1-2; D might be TRBD1 (6 bases). The germline V gene has CDR1 MNHNS and CDR2 SASEGT. The CDR3 covers 16 residues. V lost 2 bases to trimming and J lost 0 bases, with 13 bases between them. CDR3 region: CASSEPLTGSNYGYTF. The CDR3 DNA follows: TGTGCCAGCAGTGAACCCCTTACAGGGTCTAACTATGGCTACACCTTC.

This clone was counted ten times or more. V and J are TRBV19 and TRBJ2-1, with no clear D. Trimming took off 7 bases at V and 0 bases at J, with 7 bases between the two ends. The CDR3 loop spans 13 amino acids. The V gene's germline CDR1 is LNHDA and CDR2 SQIVND (reference sequence). The CDR3 region has the DNA TGTGCCAGTAAAGCGAGCTCCTACAATGAGCAGTTCTTC. This codes for CASKASSYNEQFF.

The chain links TRBV5-5 to TRBJ2-3, with 7 bases identical to TRBD2. This CDR3 comprises 16 residues. The germline V gene encodes CDR1 SGHKS and CDR2 YYEKEE (reference sequence). The ends lost 0 bases at V and 1 base at J; junction bases unmatched: 5. The CDR3 loop is CASSLGAGRGTDTQYF. Written as DNA, the CDR3 is TGTGCCAGCAGCTTGGGAGCGGGGCGGGGCACAGATACGCAGTATTTT.

The V call is TRBV29-1, the J call TRBJ1-3; D call uncertain. Germline V gene data show CDR1 as SQVTM and CDR2 as ANQGSEA. The V end was cut by 4 bases, the J end by 11 bases, with 12 bases between. The CDR3 contains 11 residues. CDR3 nucleotide sequence: TGCAGCGTTGGTCCTGTGGGCCCCATATATTTT. Translated, it gives CSVGPVGPIYF.

This clone showed up just a few times. The gene calls are TRBV29-1 and TRBJ1-2, with TRBD1 identical over 7 bases. CDR3 length: 12 amino acids. CDR1 and CDR2 (germline): SQVTM, ANQGSEA. Trimming removed 7 bases from V and 6 bases from J; junction bases left unmatched: 8. The CDR3 sequence is CSEEGQEDGYTF. CDR3 bases: TGCAGCGAGGAAGGACAGGAGGATGGCTACACCTTC.

The rearrangement links TRBV6-2 or TRBV6-3 to TRBJ2-3, with TRBD2 matching 7 bases. V gave up 0 bases and J gave up 7 bases; unmatched junction bases: 7. Per the germline V gene, CDR1 is MNHEY and CDR2 is SVGEGT. The CDR3 sequence is 15 residues long. The CDR3 sequence: CASSYSSGGSHTQYF. CDR3 nucleotide sequence: TGTGCCAGCAGTTACTCGTCCGGGGGGTCCCATACGCAGTATTTT.

V gene TRBV2 combines with J gene TRBJ1-2; D may be TRBD1 (6 bases). The CDR3 is 14 residues long. V lost 5 bases to trimming and J lost 8 bases, with 18 bases between them. From germline, CDR1 is SNHLY and CDR2 FYNNEI. The CDR3 loop is CASSRPTDRTGYTF. The CDR3 DNA is TGTGCCAGCAGTCGGCCTACGGACAGAACAGGCTACACCTTC.

The rearrangement links TRBV10-3 to TRBJ2-7; the D gene is possibly TRBD2 (7 bases). V lost 2 bases, J lost 6 bases, and 20 bases lay in between. The germline V gene encodes CDR1 ENHRY and CDR2 SYGVKD. This CDR3 contains 16 residues. CDR3 residues: CAISEPTPAGAGEQYF. CDR3 coding DNA: TGTGCCATCAGTGAGCCTACACCGGCGGGGGCGGGCGAGCAGTACTTC.

This clone was seen a single time. Distinct nucleotide sequences in the sample also encode this CDR3. The V gene is TRBV29-1, the J gene TRBJ2-5; D remains ambiguous. There are 11 residues in the CDR3. V was cut by 4 bases and J by 2 bases, with 5 bases left in between. Germline V lookup: CDR1 SQVTM, CDR2 ANQGSEA. CDR3 nucleotides: TGCAGCGTTGCAGTGCAAGAGACCCAGTACTTC. Its translation is CSVAVQETQYF. Complete variable domain (other parts from reference TRBV29-1 and TRBJ2-5): SAVISQKPSRDICQRGTSLTIQCQVDSQVTMMFWYRQQPGQSLTLIATANQGSEATYESGFVIDKFPISRPNLTFSTLTVSNMSPEDSSIYLCSVAVQETQYFGPGTRLLVL.

The CDR3 nucleotides are TGTGCCAGCATGGGCAACTCCTACGAGCAGTACTTC. Translation gives CASMGNSYEQYF. This chain joins TRBV2 and TRBJ2-7; no clear D. Trimming removed 7 bases from V and 0 bases from J, with 7 bases in between. Germline V gene lookup returns CDR1 SNHLY and CDR2 FYNNEI. The CDR3 loop spans 12 amino acids. The whole variable domain, filled in from reference TRBV2 and TRBJ2-7, reads EPEVTQTPSHQVTQMGQEVILRCVPISNHLYFYWYRQILGQKVEFLVSFYNNEISEKSEIFDDQFSVERPDGSNFTLKIRSTKLEDSAMYFCASMGNSYEQYFGPGTRLTVT.

Only a few counts were recorded for this clone. The genes are TRBV3-1 (or the pseudogene TRBV3-2) and TRBJ1-4; 7 nucleotides agree with TRBD1. The CDR3 totals 14 residues. The ends lost 5 bases at V and 8 bases at J; junction bases unmatched: 8. In germline, CDR1 is LGHDT, CDR2 YNNKEL (reference sequence). The CDR3 region is CASSNADRAEKLFF. The CDR3 DNA follows: TGTGCCAGCAGCAACGCCGACAGGGCCGAAAAACTGTTTTTT.

This chain uses TRBV6-1 with TRBJ1-2; unclear D gene. CDR1 MNHNS and CDR2 SASEGT come from the germline V gene. V was cut by 1 base and J by 2 bases, with 11 bases left in between. The CDR3 runs 15 residues. The CDR3, as DNA: TGTGCCAGCAGTGAAGAAAGAGCCCCGAACTATGGCTACACCTTC. This gives the protein CASSEERAPNYGYTF.

This rearrangement joins TRBV28 to TRBJ2-3; D might be TRBD2 (6 bases). Germline assignment: CDR1 MDHEN and CDR2 SYDVKM. Trimming cost V 6 bases and J 7 bases, with 17 bases left between them. The CDR3 sequence is 14 residues long. CDR3 residues: CASRTRIGGNTQYF. Written as DNA, the CDR3 is TGTGCCAGCAGGACCCGGATAGGCGGGAATACGCAGTATTTT.

This chain connects TRBV7-8 to TRBJ2-6; possible D gene TRBD2, 5 bases. Looked up from germline, CDR1 is SGHVS and CDR2 is FQNEAQ. The ends were cut back, 3 bases at V and 12 bases at J, with 12 bases in the middle. The CDR3 consists of 13 residues. The CDR3 loop is CASSFRPGLVLTF. DNA of the CDR3: TGTGCCAGCAGCTTCAGGCCAGGACTCGTCCTGACTTTC.

The chain employs TRBV2 and TRBJ2-3; 9 bases align to TRBD2. Germline lookup yields CDR1 SNHLY and CDR2 FYNNEI. The length of the CDR3 is 15 residues. Trimming removed 7 bases from V and 0 bases from J; junction bases left unmatched: 5. CDR3 protein: CASNLAGPSTDTQYF. The CDR3 nucleotides read TGTGCCAGCAACCTAGCGGGACCTAGCACAGATACGCAGTATTTT.

CDR3 in amino acids: CASSETSGGARSTGELFF. CDR3 DNA sequence: TGTGCCAGCAGTGAAACTAGCGGGGGGGCCCGGAGCACCGGGGAGCTGTTTTTT. The chain joins TRBV6-1 to TRBJ2-2; 13 bases agree with TRBD2. This CDR3 region has 18 residues. Germline V gene sequence: CDR1 MNHNS, CDR2 SASEGT. J lost 4 bases, V lost 2 bases, and 7 bases had no gene match.

The chain combines TRBV6-2 or TRBV6-3 with TRBJ1-5; tentative D call: TRBD1 (6 bases). Germline V gives CDR1 MNHEY, CDR2 SVGEGT. V gave up 2 bases and J gave up 2 bases, with 13 bases separating them. The CDR3 covers 16 residues. The CDR3 DNA sequence: TGTGCCAGCAGTTACCCCGGGTGGGGGCGCAATCAGCCCCAGCATTTT. Translating it yields CASSYPGWGRNQPQHF.

This clone was recorded a few times. The chain uses TRBV18 and TRBJ1-1; D is possibly TRBD1 (6 bases). Germline lookup yields CDR1 KGHSH and CDR2 LQKENI. Trimming cost V 4 bases and J 1 base, with 16 bases left between them. CDR3 length equals 16 residues. CDR3 bases: TGTGCCAGCTCACTACTCGGGGGGACACAGAACACTGAAGCTTTCTTT. Translating it yields CASSLLGGTQNTEAFF.

The chain links TRBV5-4 to TRBJ2-5; D is perhaps TRBD1 (5 bases). The CDR3 length is 15 residues. The germline CDR1 and CDR2 sequences are SGHNT and YYREEE (reference sequence). The V and J ends lost 0 bases and 5 bases respectively, with 14 bases between them. CDR3: CASSLGGIPGETQYF. The CDR3, as DNA: TGTGCCAGCAGCTTGGGGGGAATCCCAGGGGAGACCCAGTACTTC.

The rearrangement links TRBV7-2 to TRBJ1-5, with a tentative D call TRBD1 (6 bases). Germline-derived CDR1 and CDR2 are SGHTA and FQGNSA. Trimming pared 5 bases from V and 7 bases from J, leaving 15 bases between. The CDR3 has 14 amino acids. The CDR3 DNA reads TGTGCCAGCAGCGGTACAGGGTTGGGGCAGCCCCAGCATTTT. Translated: CASSGTGLGQPQHF. The full variable domain, rest sourced from reference TRBV7-2 and TRBJ1-5, is GAGVSQSPSNKVTEKGKDVELRCDPISGHTALYWYRQSLGQGLEFLIYFQGNSAPDKSGLPSDRFSAERTGGSVSTLTIQRTQQEDSAVYLCASSGTGLGQPQHFGDGTRLSIL.